A selection of T cell receptor beta chains follows, all from one sample in a study of molecular identifiers for immune sequencing clone quantification. Using its own MiXCR run on the PCR reads, TCRdb lists one record per CDR3 protein. The sample lists a few hundred thousand distinct CDR3 sequences, 20% to 25% occurring once. The sequencing input was naive CD8+ T cells from blood, with Jurkat cell RNA spiked in. Receptors originate from a human donor in good health. Some libraries in this study had Jurkat cell RNA spiked in. Both conserved end residues are part of each CDR3. Fields, in order: J gene, D gene, V gene, clone size, CDR3 DNA, CDR3 protein. The D gene is left open where the match is weak. Size tells how often a clone was seen (once, few, many) or the class of an expanded clone, and some rows leave it out.

>TRBJ1-1|-|TRBV7-9|-
TGTGCCAGCAGCTTAGTGGGGGGGCAGGGGAGTTTCTTT
CASSLVGGQGSFF
>TRBJ2-5|TRBD1|TRBV12-3/TRBV12-4|few
TGTGCCAGCAGTGGGGACAGAGCCCAAGAGACCCAGTACTTC
CASSGDRAQETQYF
>TRBJ1-2|-|TRBV7-9|many
TGTGCCAGCAGCTTAGGATCACAGGGACGGGCCTATGGCTACACCTTC
CASSLGSQGRAYGYTF
>TRBJ2-3|TRBD2|TRBV12-3/TRBV12-4|few
TGTGCCAGCACCCCCTTGGCGGGGGGGCCGTGGACAGATACGCAGTATTTT
CASTPLAGGPWTDTQYF
>TRBJ1-1|-|TRBV6-6|few
TGTGCTAGCAGGTTCCAGGAATCTGAAGCTTTCTTT
CASRFQESEAFF
>TRBJ1-4|TRBD1|TRBV27|-
TGTGCCAGCAGCGGACAGGGACATGAAAAACTGTTTTTT
CASSGQGHEKLFF
>TRBJ2-2|-|TRBV19|few
TGTGCCAGTAGTATAAGGTGGGGAACCTGGGACACCGGGGAGCTGTTTTTT
CASSIRWGTWDTGELFF
>TRBJ1-2|-|TRBV7-2|few
TGTGCCAGCAGCTTAGGTCCAGGGAATAACTATGGCTACACCTTC
CASSLGPGNNYGYTF
>TRBJ2-7|TRBD2|TRBV13|many
TGTGCCAGCAGCACTAGCGGGTACCTCTCCTACGAGCAGTACTTC
CASSTSGYLSYEQYF
>TRBJ2-1|TRBD2|TRBV25-1|many
TGTGCCAGCAGTGGAGCGGGAGGGTACGAGCAGTTCTTC
CASSGAGGYEQFF
>TRBJ1-1|-|TRBV4-1|many
TGCGCCAGCAGCCAAGACGCGACAACGAACACTGAAGCTTTCTTT
CASSQDATTNTEAFF
>TRBJ2-2|-|TRBV9|many
TGTGCCAGCAGCGCCCCTGGAGCGGAGAACACCGGGGAGCTGTTTTTT
CASSAPGAENTGELFF
>TRBJ1-1|TRBD1|TRBV19|many
TGTGCCAGTAGTATACAGACAGGGGTCACTGAAGCTTTCTTT
CASSIQTGVTEAFF
>TRBJ2-7|-|TRBV20-1|-
TGCAGTGCTAGTAGCTTTGGACTATTATTCGCCTACGAGCAGTACTTC
CSASSFGLLFAYEQYF
>TRBJ2-7|-|TRBV20-1|-
TGCAGTGCTAGTGGTAGGGATACGTACGAGCAGTACTTC
CSASGRDTYEQYF
>TRBJ2-7|TRBD2|TRBV3-1|-
TGTGCCAGCAGCCCCCGGACTAGCGGGGGGGAAGAGCAGTACTTC
CASSPRTSGGEEQYF
>TRBJ1-1|-|TRBV19|few
TGTGCCAGTAAACCGTCGTCCCGGGGTCACACTGAAGCTTTCTTT
CASKPSSRGHTEAFF
>TRBJ1-1|-|TRBV2|many
TGTGCCAGCAGTGAACGGACAGATGAAGCTTTCTTT
CASSERTDEAFF
>TRBJ2-7|-|TRBV2|many
TGTGCCAGCAGTGAAGCAGGGTTGGGCCCCCAGCAGTACTTC
CASSEAGLGPQQYF
>TRBJ1-1|TRBD1|TRBV2|few
TGTGCCAGCAGTGAAGCAGGGGGCTTGTACACTGAAGCTTTCTTT
CASSEAGGLYTEAFF
>TRBJ2-5|-|TRBV2|many
TGTGCCAGCAGTGATGTTTCGGGGGGCGAAGAGACCCAGTACTTC
CASSDVSGGEETQYF
>TRBJ2-7|-|TRBV4-3|many
TGCGCCAGCAGCCAAGGGGGGGGGCCAGCCTACGAGCAGTACTTC
CASSQGGGPAYEQYF
>TRBJ1-3|-|TRBV11-3|-
TGTGCCAGCAGCGGTGTACGTGACACCATATATTTT
CASSGVRDTIYF
>TRBJ2-7|-|TRBV7-9|-
TGTGCCAGCAGCTCTGCTAGCGACCACGAGCAGTACTTC
CASSSASDHEQYF
>TRBJ1-2|-|TRBV12-3/TRBV12-4|few
TGTGCCAGCAGTATCCACAGGGATGGCTACACCTTC
CASSIHRDGYTF
>TRBJ2-1|TRBD2|TRBV9|few
TGTGCCAGCAGCGAACTGAGCGGGGGGGCTCTTGATGAGCAGTTCTTC
CASSELSGGALDEQFF
>TRBJ2-3|TRBD2|TRBV5-1|many
TGCGCCAGCAGCCCCTGGACTAGCGGGAGAGCGGGGGGTTCCACAGATACGCAGTATTTT
CASSPWTSGRAGGSTDTQYF
>TRBJ2-3|TRBD2|TRBV7-9|many
TGTGCCAGCAGCTTAGGGCTAGCGGGACTCACAGATACGCAGTATTTT
CASSLGLAGLTDTQYF
>TRBJ2-7|-|TRBV29-1|-
TGCAGCGTTTCAGGGTCCGACGAGCAGTACTTC
CSVSGSDEQYF
>TRBJ2-7|-|TRBV7-9|-
TGTGCCAGCAGCCCACACCAAGGACGGTCGAGCTACGAGCAGTACTTC
CASSPHQGRSSYEQYF
>TRBJ1-5|-|TRBV19|-
TGTGCCAGTACCGACACAGGGCCTCAGCCCCAGCATTTT
CASTDTGPQPQHF
>TRBJ1-1|TRBD1|TRBV4-1|few
TGCGCCAGCCAGGGGGAATTAATGAACACTGAAGCTTTCTTT
CASQGELMNTEAFF
>TRBJ2-5|-|TRBV2|few
TGTGCCAGCAGTGACCCATGGGAGGAGCGGCAAGAGACCCAGTACTTC
CASSDPWEERQETQYF
>TRBJ2-1|TRBD2|TRBV12-3/TRBV12-4|-
TGTGCCAGCCGTCCTAGCGGGAAGAGCTCCTACAATGAGCAGTTCTTC
CASRPSGKSSYNEQFF
>TRBJ2-2|-|TRBV9|-
TGTGCCAGCAGCCAATCAGGTGCCGGGGAGCTGTTTTTT
CASSQSGAGELFF
>TRBJ1-1|TRBD1|TRBV12-3/TRBV12-4|-
TGTGCCAGCAGTCCCGGGACAGCTTCCACTGAAGCTTTCTTT
CASSPGTASTEAFF
>TRBJ2-2|-|TRBV6-5|many
TGTGCCAGCGGTCATCCCGGGGAGCTGTTTTTT
CASGHPGELFF
>TRBJ2-2|-|TRBV5-1|many
TGCGCCAGCAGCTTGGACAGCCTTAACACCGGGGAGCTGTTTTTT
CASSLDSLNTGELFF
>TRBJ2-7|TRBD2|TRBV2|-
TGTGCCAGCAGTGAAACTAGCGGGAGGATCCTCCACGAGCAGTACTTC
CASSETSGRILHEQYF
>TRBJ2-7|TRBD2|TRBV20-1|few
TGCAGTGCTAGAGATCAGGGTAGCGGGGTCTCCTACGAGCAGTACTTC
CSARDQGSGVSYEQYF
>TRBJ1-4|-|TRBV20-1|-
TGCAGTGCTAGATTCTACGGGGAAACTAATGAAAAACTGTTATTT
CSARFYGETNEKLLF
>TRBJ2-1|-|TRBV7-2|few
TGTGCCAGCAGCTTAGTTCCCGACGACAATGAGCAGTTCTTC
CASSLVPDDNEQFF
>TRBJ2-7|-|TRBV20-1|few
TGCAGTGCTAGTGACCCTTATATTTACGAGCAGTACTTC
CSASDPYIYEQYF
>TRBJ2-1|TRBD2|TRBV20-1|once
TGCAGTGCGGACGGACTAGCGCGTAGCTCCTACAATGAGCAGTTCTTC
CSADGLARSSYNEQFF
>TRBJ2-7|TRBD1|TRBV7-9|many
TGTGCCAGCAGCGAACGAGCGGACAGGGCCATCTACGAGCAGTACTTC
CASSERADRAIYEQYF
>TRBJ1-5|-|TRBV6-8|-
TGTGCCAACATCGAATGGGGAAGATGGGGCAATCAGCCCCAGCATTTT
CANIEWGRWGNQPQHF
>TRBJ2-1|-|TRBV7-9|-
TGTGCCAGCAGCTTAGAACTAACGAATGAGCAGTTCTTC
CASSLELTNEQFF
>TRBJ1-6|-|TRBV7-9|many
TGTGCCAGCAGCTTAGGAGGGGCTTCACCCCTCCACTTT
CASSLGGASPLHF
>TRBJ2-1|TRBD2|TRBV15|few
TGTGCCACCAACATCGGGGGGACGTCCTACAATGAGCAGTTCTTC
CATNIGGTSYNEQFF
>TRBJ2-1|TRBD2|TRBV7-9|-
TGTGCCAGCAGCTTATCCGGGACTATATACAATGAGCAGTTCTTC
CASSLSGTIYNEQFF
>TRBJ1-3|-|TRBV6-2/TRBV6-3|few
TGTGCCAGCAGTCCCCGATTCGGAAACACCATATATTTT
CASSPRFGNTIYF
>TRBJ2-3|-|TRBV6-4|-
TGTGCCAGCAGTGACTCGAAATCGGCCATAGATACGCAGTATTTT
CASSDSKSAIDTQYF
>TRBJ1-5|-|TRBV27|many
TGTGCCAGCAGTTCTCTAGGACAGCCCCAGCATTTT
CASSSLGQPQHF
>TRBJ2-2|-|TRBV9|many
TGTGCCAGCAGCGTAACGGGGATGGCGAACACCGGGGAGCTGTTTTTT
CASSVTGMANTGELFF